This record covers a single TCR beta chain. The record originates from a study of technical replicates of blood from a handful of donors. Assay: immunoSEQ multiplex PCR; the TCRdb copy retains only in-frame clones and omits some. The sample has about 53,000 clones, about 86% seen once. Germline CDR1 and CDR2: ENHRY and SYGVKD. This CDR3 contains 16 residues. V dropped 7 bases and J dropped 2; count of bases not matched to a gene: 8. This rearrangement joins TRBV10-3 to TRBJ2-7; 13 positions agree with TRBD2. The sequencing input was PBMCs. This TCR came from a human donor in good health. Some clones in this sample may be carry-over from other donors' samples. The CDR3 sequence: CAIKGTSGKMAYEQYF. DNA for the CDR3: TGTGCCATCAAAGGGACTAGCGGGAAAATGGCCTACGAGCAGTACTTC.